This T cell receptor beta chain was sequenced in a study of Ad26.COV2.S vaccination and SARS-CoV-2 variants. Across the whole study: Donor allocation was to the COV1001 Ad26.COV2.S trial arm.

Treatment: roughly 18 received Ad26.COV2.S at low or high dose, single or two shots; roughly five received placebo; per-sample allocation not given. Following the first vaccine or placebo injection, samples were taken on day 63. The CDR3 has 15 residues. Remarks on this clone: Its target is unknown.

The method was immunoSEQ multiplex PCR; TCRdb's version includes in-frame clones alone and lacks a portion of them. The sample lists roughly 300,000 clones; 75% to 90% were seen once. Whole-study findings and limits: Vaccinated and placebo-treated recipients had similar non-spike TCR breadth.

This specimen consisted of peripheral blood, obtained in a trial of Ad26.COV2.S vaccine versus placebo. The clonotype comes from a person aged 18-65 years who received the Ad26.COV2.S COVID-19 vaccine or a placebo. This chain connects TRBV21-1 to TRBJ2-7; the table assigns TRBD1, which was not confirmed against the DNA. TRBV21-1 counts as a pseudogene. The CDR3 loop reads CATSGLGTGRNEQYF. The CDR3 DNA reads TGTGCCACCTCGGGGCTTGGGACAGGGAGGAACGAGCAGTACTTC.